These 31 T cell receptor beta chains came from one sample sequenced in a study of T cell responses to AZD1222 COVID-19 vaccine (dated by TCRdb to the early 2020s). The method behind the library was the immunoSEQ multiplex PCR assay. TCRdb holds this immuneACCESS table with in-frame rearrangements only. Some clones are missing; in checked studies, unresolved V genes explain under half, and the rest has no known cause. The sample profile shows under 200,000 clones; 94% of them were found once. About 9% of the sample comes from the top ten. The meaning of the sample's time point label: baseline before first vaccination. This specimen was peripheral blood, taken on day 0 of AZD1222 vaccination. Receptors originate from an adult in good health.

The chain joins TRBV27 to TRBJ2-1; 7 positions match TRBD1. Germline values: CDR1 MNHEY, CDR2 SMNVEV (reference sequence). The CDR3 loop spans 15 amino acids. J was trimmed by 2 bases and V by 5 bases; bases with no gene match: 6. The CDR3 coding sequence is TGTGCCAGCAGTCTCCGGGACAGCGCCTACAATGAGCAGTTCTTC. Protein product: CASSLRDSAYNEQFF.

The chain links TRBV4-2 to TRBJ1-2; possible D gene TRBD1, 6 bases. This CDR3 is 17 amino acids long. CDR1 is LGHNA, CDR2 YNFKEQ, per germline. Trimming took 2 bases from V and 6 from J, leaving 22 bases between them. The CDR3 region has the DNA TGTGCCAGCAGCCAAATGAACAGGGTTGGGATTGGTGATGGCTACACCTTC. Translated, it gives CASSQMNRVGIGDGYTF.

The J gene is TRBJ2-7, the V gene TRBV5-1; TRBD2 is a possible D gene (5 bases). V was clipped by 0 bases and J by 4 bases, with 11 bases between them. Looked up from germline, CDR1 is SGHRS and CDR2 is YFSETQ. The CDR3 length is 14 residues. The CDR3 here is CASSLGSGGYEQYF. DNA for the CDR3: TGCGCCAGCAGCTTGGGGTCAGGCGGGTACGAGCAGTACTTC.

CDR3 sequence reads: CSVKGPSTGNTIYF. For the CDR3, the DNA is TGCAGCGTTAAGGGACCCTCGACGGGAAACACCATATATTTT. The rearrangement joins TRBV29-1 to TRBJ1-3; the D gene is possibly TRBD1 (5 bases). V was trimmed by 5 bases and J by 4 bases, leaving 15 bases between them. Germline assignment: CDR1 SQVTM and CDR2 ANQGSEA. The CDR3 totals 14 residues.

V usage is TRBV3-1 (or the pseudogene TRBV3-2) and J usage is TRBJ2-1; D is perhaps TRBD2 (5 bases). Germline V gene sequence: CDR1 LGHDT, CDR2 YNNKEL (reference sequence). V dropped 2 bases and J dropped 6 bases, with 17 bases sitting between them. CDR3 length equals 16 residues. As DNA, the CDR3 is TGTGCCAGCAGCCAACGCAACCGCCAAGCGGCCAATGAGCAGTTCTTC. It yields the protein CASSQRNRQAANEQFF.

This chain links TRBV19 with TRBJ2-3; tentatively, D is TRBD2 (6 bases). The CDR3 extends over 15 amino acids. The germline V gene encodes CDR1 LNHDA and CDR2 SQIVND (reference sequence). The V end was cut by 3 bases, the J end by 1 base, with 11 bases between. The CDR3 nucleotides are TGTGCCAGTAGTATCCCTGGAGGGCGCACAGATACGCAGTATTTT. It codes for CASSIPGGRTDTQYF.

As concerns this clone: At one end the junction does not follow the germline gene, possibly because of a read error. This chain links TRBV6-5 with TRBJ1-5; D not certain. The CDR3 totals 15 residues. CDR1 and CDR2 from the germline V gene are MNHEY and SVGAGI. The chain's CDR3 is CASSDSGMGNQPQHF. The CDR3 DNA reads TGTGCCAGCAGTGACTCCGGGATGGGCAATCAGCCCCAGCATTTT.

This clone was recorded only once. The chain uses TRBV5-1 and TRBJ2-3; 15 nucleotides match TRBD2. The trim removed 4 bases at V and 6 bases at J, leaving 6 bases unmatched. The CDR3 spans 16 residues. Germline values: CDR1 SGHRS, CDR2 YFSETQ. CDR3 protein: CASSQGLAGGPDTQYF. CDR3 DNA sequence: TGCGCCAGCAGCCAAGGACTAGCGGGAGGGCCGGATACGCAGTATTTT.

The CDR3 is CASSVATQGGGNTIYF. The CDR3 nucleotides are TGTGCCAGCAGCGTAGCAACACAGGGGGGTGGAAACACCATATATTTT. This chain links TRBV9 with TRBJ1-3; 8 nucleotides match TRBD1. The CDR3 loop spans 16 amino acids. The germline gives CDR1 SGDLS, CDR2 YYNGEE. With 0 bases clipped from V and 3 bases from J, the junction kept 5 bases outside the gene matches.

J is TRBJ2-1 and V is TRBV9; possibly TRBD2 for D (6 bases). The germline V gene has CDR1 SGDLS and CDR2 YYNGEE. Trimming removed 3 bases from V and 0 bases from J, with 10 bases in between. The CDR3 runs to 15 residues. The chain's CDR3 is CASSGSSDSYNEQFF. CDR3 DNA sequence: TGTGCCAGCAGCGGCTCTAGCGACTCCTACAATGAGCAGTTCTTC.

The genes are TRBV14 and TRBJ2-5; D is perhaps TRBD2 (5 bases). The germline V gene has CDR1 SGHDN and CDR2 FVKESK. This CDR3 is built from 14 residues. V was pared by 4 bases and J by 5 bases, with 14 bases between. The CDR3 sequence is CASSPLVRDETQYF. DNA for the CDR3: TGTGCCAGCAGCCCCCTAGTGAGGGATGAGACCCAGTACTTC. Using reference TRBV14 and TRBJ2-5 for the parts outside the CDR3, the full variable domain is EAGVTQFPSHSVIEKGQTVTLRCDPISGHDNLYWYRRVMGKEIKFLLHFVKESKQDESGMPNNRFLAERTGGTYSTLKVQPAELEDSGVYFCASSPLVRDETQYFGPGTRLLVL.

This chain connects TRBV18 to TRBJ2-1; TRBD2 agrees at 8 bases. With V trimmed by 3 bases and J by 12 bases, 13 bases remained unmatched. CDR3 length equals 15 residues. Per germline, CDR1 KGHSH and CDR2 LQKENI. Here the CDR3 DNA reads TGTGCCAGCTCACCCGGGGGAGTAGCGGGAAGGTGGCAGTTCTTC. It specifies CASSPGGVAGRWQFF.

The chain couples TRBV7-8 to TRBJ2-7, with TRBD2 identical over 8 bases. CDR1 and CDR2 from the germline V gene are SGHVS and FQNEAQ. CDR3 length equals 15 residues. V dropped 5 bases and J dropped 2; count of bases not matched to a gene: 8. The CDR3, as DNA: TGTGCCAGCAGCCCGACTAGCGCGTTAGCCTACGAGCAGTACTTC. Its protein is CASSPTSALAYEQYF.

This chain uses TRBV4-1 with TRBJ1-3; D remains ambiguous. The CDR3 extends over 17 amino acids. Germline V gives CDR1 MGHRA, CDR2 YSYEKL. Trimming shortened V by 6 bases and J by 2 bases, and 20 bases separated the two germline ends. CDR3 in DNA: TGCGCCAGCAGTCGAAGATCAAAAGAGGGAACTGGAAACACCATATATTTT. Protein product: CASSRRSKEGTGNTIYF.

The V and J genes are TRBV5-4 and TRBJ2-2, with 10 bases fitting TRBD1. Looked up from germline, CDR1 is SGHNT and CDR2 is YYREEE (reference sequence). The CDR3 totals 16 residues. V trimming: 4 bases; J trimming: 3 bases; junction bases outside the gene matches: 6. The CDR3 reads CASSITGTGDTGELFF. Here the CDR3 DNA reads TGTGCCAGCAGCATCACCGGGACAGGGGACACCGGGGAGCTGTTTTTT.

The gene calls are TRBV27 and TRBJ1-4, with D possibly TRBD1 on 5 matching bases. The length of the CDR3 is 16 residues. Germline-derived CDR1 and CDR2 are MNHEY and SMNVEV (reference sequence). V lost 8 bases and J 6 bases, leaving 22 bases between the germline ends. CDR3 protein: CASLIQGYGSDEKLFF. Here the CDR3 DNA reads TGTGCCAGCCTTATCCAGGGTTATGGGTCTGATGAAAAACTGTTTTTT.

V gene TRBV5-8 combines with J gene TRBJ2-1; D is unclear. This CDR3 spans 15 amino acids. Between the trimmed V and J ends, which lost 4 bases and 8 bases, there was a span of 19 bases. Germline assignment: CDR1 SGHTS and CDR2 YDEGEE. For the CDR3, the DNA is TGTGCCAGCAGCCATAGCCAACCACATAGTTATGAGCAGTTCTTC. This sequence encodes CASSHSQPHSYEQFF.

The CDR3 DNA sequence: TGTGCCAGCAGCCAAGCAGGGGGAACTGAAGCTTTCTTT. It codes for CASSQAGGTEAFF. The chain couples TRBV3-1 (or the pseudogene TRBV3-2) to TRBJ1-1, with 7 nucleotides matching TRBD1. CDR1 is LGHDT, CDR2 YNNKEL, per germline (reference sequence). Trimming at V came to 1 base and at J to 5 bases, leaving 1 base not matched to a gene. There are 13 residues in the CDR3.

This chain joins TRBV5-6 and TRBJ1-1; unclear D gene. The CDR3 runs to 13 residues. V lost 2 bases to trimming and J lost 4 bases, with 9 bases between them. Germline CDR1 is SGHDT and CDR2 is YYEEEE. The DNA of the CDR3 is TGTGCCAGCAGCTTCAACCCCAGCACTGAAGCTTTCTTT. Translation gives CASSFNPSTEAFF. Filled out from reference TRBV5-6 and TRBJ1-1, the complete variable domain reads DAGVTQSPTHLIKTRGQQVTLRCSPKSGHDTVSWYQQALGQGPQFIFQYYEEEERQRGNFPDRFSGHQFPNYSSELNVNALLLGDSALYLCASSFNPSTEAFFGQGTRLTVV.

The chain uses TRBV21-1 and TRBJ1-5; no DNA check was done on the table's D call, TRBD1. TRBV21-1 is recorded as a pseudogene. The CDR3 contains 14 residues. CDR3 amino acids: CASSGQSSNQPQHF. The CDR3 region has the DNA TGTGCCAGCAGCGGACAGAGCAGCAATCAGCCCCAGCATTTT.

V gene TRBV6-2 or TRBV6-3 combines with J gene TRBJ2-3, with TRBD2 as a possible D gene (6 bases). V lost 4 bases and J 7 bases, leaving 27 bases between the germline ends. This CDR3 is built from 18 residues. The germline V gene has CDR1 MNHEY and CDR2 SVGEGT. The CDR3 spells CASSFLTNRDSNLNTQYF. CDR3 nucleotides: TGTGCCAGCAGTTTCTTAACAAATCGGGACTCAAACCTTAATACGCAGTATTTT.

The V and J genes are TRBV2 and TRBJ1-3, with D possibly being TRBD1 (6 bases). Trimming cost V 7 bases and J 0 bases, with 16 bases left between them. This CDR3 is 16 amino acids long. CDR1 is SNHLY and CDR2 is FYNNEI in the germline V gene. CDR3 sequence (DNA): TGTGCCAGCATCGACGGACAGATGCGCTCTGGAAACACCATATATTTT. It translates to CASIDGQMRSGNTIYF. Variable domain in full (rest from reference TRBV2 and TRBJ1-3): EPEVTQTPSHQVTQMGQEVILRCVPISNHLYFYWYRQILGQKVEFLVSFYNNEISEKSEIFDDQFSVERPDGSNFTLKIRSTKLEDSAMYFCASIDGQMRSGNTIYFGEGSWLTVV.

J is TRBJ2-7 and V is TRBV4-1, with D tentatively TRBD1 or TRBD2 (6 bases each). The CDR3 consists of 15 residues. Germline CDR1 MGHRA, CDR2 YSYEKL. V dropped 0 bases and J dropped 3 bases, with 12 bases sitting between them. CDR3: CASSQDGGPDYEQYF. The CDR3 bases are TGCGCCAGCAGCCAAGATGGGGGGCCGGACTACGAGCAGTACTTC.

The chain uses TRBV15 and TRBJ1-4; TRBD1 might be the D (5 bases). V was trimmed by 0 bases and J by 4 bases, leaving 6 bases between them. The germline V gene has CDR1 LNHNV and CDR2 YYDKDF (reference sequence). This CDR3 is 14 amino acids long. The CDR3 is CATSRDQGNEKLFF. CDR3 DNA: TGTGCCACCAGCAGAGATCAGGGTAATGAAAAACTGTTTTTT.

This chain connects TRBV6-5 to TRBJ1-1; 10 nucleotides line up with TRBD1. CDR1 and CDR2 from the germline V gene are MNHEY and SVGAGI. V lost 6 bases and J lost 0; bases outside the gene matches: 4. This CDR3 is 15 amino acids long. The CDR3 DNA reads TGTGCCAGCAGCCCCGGGACAGGGGTGAACACTGAAGCTTTCTTT. Translated: CASSPGTGVNTEAFF.

This clone is a singleton in its sample. V and J are TRBV28 and TRBJ2-7; TRBD2 matches 9 bases. Trimming cost V 7 bases and J 5 bases; bases outside gene matches: 9. Germline V CDR1 and CDR2: MDHEN, SYDVKM. The CDR3 extends over 14 amino acids. CDR3 nucleotide sequence: TGTGCCAGCAACCCCAGGGGACTAGCCCACGAGCAGTACTTC. Amino acids: CASNPRGLAHEQYF.

V is TRBV27 and J is TRBJ1-1; weak D call: TRBD1 (5 bases). This CDR3 is 13 amino acids long. Germline V gene sequence: CDR1 MNHEY, CDR2 SMNVEV (reference sequence). Trimming took off 6 bases at V and 4 bases at J, with 12 bases between the two ends. CDR3 sequence: CASRGLGSTEAFF. The CDR3 DNA follows: TGTGCCAGCAGGGGACTGGGCAGCACTGAAGCTTTCTTT.

In regard to this clone: A read error may account for a junction end that differs from germline. The chain recombines TRBV7-7 with TRBJ2-2; D may be TRBD1 (7 bases). The CDR3 length is 15 residues. The germline V gene has CDR1 SSHAT and CDR2 FNYEAQ (reference sequence). As DNA, the CDR3 is TGTGCTAGCAGCGCGGGACAGCAATACACCGGGGAGCTGTTTTTT. Amino acid sequence: CASSAGQQYTGELFF.

The chain carries TRBV27 and TRBJ2-2, with TRBD2 as a possible D gene (5 bases). The V end was cut by 8 bases, the J end by 1 base, with 5 bases between. Germline V gene sequence: CDR1 MNHEY, CDR2 SMNVEV (reference sequence). The CDR3 has 12 residues. The CDR3 sequence: CASGRNTGELFF. The CDR3 nucleotides read TGTGCCAGCGGGAGGAACACCGGGGAGCTGTTTTTT.

The chain carries TRBV5-1 and TRBJ2-1; a weak D match, TRBD1 (5 bases). V was clipped by 3 bases and J by 10 bases, with 11 bases between them. Germline CDR1 reads SGHRS; CDR2 reads YFSETQ. The CDR3 runs 12 residues. In nucleotides, the CDR3 is TGCGCCAGCAGCTCTCAGGGTAGCGAGCAGTTCTTC. Protein sequence: CASSSQGSEQFF. The full variable domain, rest sourced from reference TRBV5-1 and TRBJ2-1, is KAGVTQTPRYLIKTRGQQVTLSCSPISGHRSVSWYQQTPGQGLQFLFEYFSETQRNKGNFPGRFSGRQFSNSRSEMNVSTLELGDSALYLCASSSQGSEQFFGPGTRLTVL.

The chain links TRBV28 to TRBJ1-2; possible D gene TRBD1, 6 bases. The length of the CDR3 is 12 residues. Germline CDR1 reads MDHEN; CDR2 reads SYDVKM. Between the trimmed V and J ends, which lost 7 bases and 6 bases, there was a span of 12 bases. The CDR3 region has the DNA TGTGCCAGCATTGAACAGGGAAATGGCTACACCTTC. It yields the protein CASIEQGNGYTF.